This T cell receptor (beta chain) was identified during a study of T cells after posttransplantation cyclophosphamide (dated by TCRdb to 2016 to 2017). Describing the broader study: Using TRB sequencing, the study followed how the T cell repertoire reconstituted after myeloablative bone marrow transplantation in which posttransplantation cyclophosphamide served as GVHD prophylaxis. Blood from every one of the roughly 33 PTCy patients who had 1-year posttransplant specimens underwent TRB sequencing. Public TRB sequences were checked against a database of over 3,600 sequences associated with responses to pathogens, tumor antigens, self-antigens and alloantigens. Because TRA and TRB clonality correlated tightly in some 10 samples, the subsequent TCR analyses were limited to TRB only. In 3 patients, TRB sequencing was also performed on up to roughly 3 more blood samples taken 2 to 5.2 years after transplant, and in 4 patients, pretransplant blood was also TRB-sequenced. Samples from around 40 PTCy-treated patients and approximately 15 related bone marrow donors of those patients were subjected to antigen receptor sequencing.

Related bone marrow donors provided peripheral blood samples on the day of marrow donation. Mononuclear cells from peripheral blood and bone marrow were separated by Ficoll-Hypaque density centrifugation and then cryopreserved. Study-wide findings and limitations: Across roughly 49 patients, TRB clonality was highly associated with recipient CMV seropositivity and CMV reactivation, and PTCy diversity was similar to diversity in CNI/methotrexate controls. The TRB repertoires of T cells infiltrating skin or GI tract showed only limited overlap with the TRB repertoires of T cells in blood. Donor-recipient similarity was low at 1-2 months but rose over the first year, and later blood repertoires were often dominated by donor CD8+ memory clones.

From a lookup of the germline V gene (reference sequence), CDR1 and CDR2 are LNHDA and SQIVND. The junction carries 9 bases between V and J, which are trimmed by 3 bases and 6 bases respectively. The CDR3 runs 13 residues from the cysteine to the phenylalanine. The only DNA kept is the CDR3, 39 bases in frame from the first base. TRB sequencing used genomic DNA with the immunoSEQ assay at survey resolution or the hsTCRB kit. The paper's processing steps were these. Initial read processing used immunoSEQ software, and repertoire analyses used the LymphoSeq R package. Clonality was calculated as 1 minus normalized Shannon entropy, and the Gini coefficient was also calculated for each TRB dataset. To infer phenotypes in unsorted samples, TRB sequences from sorted subsets of the recipient or donor were mapped onto the unsorted samples of the same recipient. TCRdb limited this immuneACCESS table to in-frame rearrangements with V and J called. A share of clones is missing; checked studies link under half to unresolved V genes, and the rest is unexplained. The V and J calls and clone size are taken from that table; D and trimming were inferred from the DNA. Across this sample, approximately 35,000 clones were tabulated and none appeared just once. About 1.2% of the sample is taken by the ten largest.

On this clone: No antigen is known for it. There are no base qualities to consult, and no much larger clone falls within one base.

This TCR was recovered from a girl aged 10 to 17 in good health, CMV-negative, and a related stem cell transplant donor. Here the chain combines TRBV19 and TRBJ2-1; the D segment cannot be called with confidence. Sample: PBMCs. The CDR3 protein: CASSISRGNEQFF. The DNA sequence follows: TGTGCCAGTAGTATCAGTCGAGGCAATGAGCAGTTCTTC.